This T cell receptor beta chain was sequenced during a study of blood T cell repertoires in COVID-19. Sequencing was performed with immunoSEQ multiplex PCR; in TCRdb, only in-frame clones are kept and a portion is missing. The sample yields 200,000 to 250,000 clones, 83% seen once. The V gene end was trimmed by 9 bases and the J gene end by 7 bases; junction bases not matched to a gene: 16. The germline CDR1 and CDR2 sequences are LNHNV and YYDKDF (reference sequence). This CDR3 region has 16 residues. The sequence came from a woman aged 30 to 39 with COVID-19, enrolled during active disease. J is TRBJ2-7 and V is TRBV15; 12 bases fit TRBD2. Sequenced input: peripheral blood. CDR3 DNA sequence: TGTGCCACGAGTGGGGATCTGACTAGCGGGAGTAAAGAGCAGTACTTC. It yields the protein CATSGDLTSGSKEQYF.